The entry below gives a single T cell receptor beta chain sequence along with its context. Unmatched junction bases numbered 6, after V lost 3 bases and J lost 2 bases. CDR3 length: 18 amino acids. Germline lookup yields CDR1 SGHTA and CDR2 FQGNSA. This entry belongs to a study of T cell changes during pregnancy in multiple sclerosis. Libraries were prepared by immunoSEQ multiplex PCR; TCRdb keeps only in-frame clonotypes and omits some of them. This table has about 31,000 clones, about 91% appearing once. The clonotype originates from a female donor with multiple sclerosis, enrolled in a pregnancy study. V usage is TRBV7-2 and J usage is TRBJ2-1; 14 bases line up with TRBD2. The material was CD8+ T cells from peripheral blood mononuclear cells, obtained in the second trimester of pregnancy. CDR3 in amino acids: CASSFGTSGSGTYNEQFF. CDR3 nucleotide sequence: TGTGCCAGCAGCTTTGGGACTAGCGGGAGTGGGACCTACAATGAGCAGTTCTTC.